This paragraph reports one T cell receptor (beta chain). This clonotype was seen more than once but under ten times. The specificity of this receptor is unknown. No much larger clone is present one base from it, and per-base qualities are unavailable. Between the V and J ends, shortened by 0 bases and 3 bases respectively, the junction contains 9 bases. The germline V gene sets CDR1 to SGDLS and CDR2 to YYNGEE. The CDR3 starts with the cysteine, ends with the phenylalanine, and has 14 residues. Only the CDR3 DNA stays, 42 bases, in frame from base 1. This record comes from a study of identical twins (dated by TCRdb to the mid-2010s). About the full investigation: To test whether fetal clonotypes persist, the study used deep sequencing on TCR alpha and beta repertoires from monozygotic twins, unrelated adults of various ages, and cord blood. Replicate twin experiments were performed at different times using different library preparation protocols to rule out contamination. What the research found in general, with its limitations: A weaker excess of twin sharing was found in beta out-of-frame sequences because the signal-to-noise ratio was lowered by fewer shared sequences. Out-of-frame TCR alpha sharing in monozygotic twins was systematically underestimated by recombination models, whereas sharing between unrelated individuals was in agreement with the recombination models. Compared with coincidental sharing between unrelated individuals, an excess of low generation-probability sequences was observed among out-of-frame TCR alpha sequences shared between twins. Abundant cord blood beta clonotypes carried fewer insertions; young adult naive repertoires showed a weaker similar trend, while memory repertoires showed none. Zero-insertion analyses could be partly confounded by invariant T cells such as MAIT and iNKT, though diverse VJ usage argued against such confounding for most clonotypes. Because the same donors could not be followed over many years, the conclusions relied on cross-sectional statistical analysis.

Only healthy Caucasian donors were included. The twin cohort consisted of three pairs of female monozygotic twins, all aged about 18 to 30 years. RNA for TCR libraries was isolated from peripheral blood mononuclear cells. Libraries were made using 5' RACE. TCRdb lists the instrument as Illumina HiSeq 2000. Template switching added a universal primer binding site, and the final cDNA carried a unique molecular identifier that allowed TCR cDNA molecules to be counted accurately. First-strand cDNA for TCR alpha and beta chains was synthesized from specific primers in the conserved constant-segment region. To control for contamination, each cDNA library was double barcoded with a SMART-Mk sample barcode plus Illumina barcodes. TruSeq adapter sequences, together with Illumina sample barcodes, were added in two successive PCR steps. The Illumina HiSeq platform was used with custom primers to sequence TCR alpha and beta cDNA libraries. The published analysis was carried out like this. Raw reads were processed with MiGEC to extract unique molecular identifiers, and MiXCR was used to determine CDR3 positions. For each individual, recombination models were inferred using an EM algorithm with the repgenHMM and IGoR tools. Shared clonotypes were analyzed with the tcR package in R, and sharing was normalized by the product of cloneset sizes. To study raw recombination free of thymic and clonal selection effects, out-of-frame nonproductive sequences were analyzed. In TCRdb, the public reads were trimmed at Q25 with fastp and aligned with MiXCR, with productive beta chains retained. When rows share a CDR3 protein, they turn into one entry using the most common DNA and genes. In this record, the V and J calls reflect TCRdb's handling and not the investigators' own analysis. This sample is represented by hundreds of thousands of distinct CDR3 sequences; about 18% of them were singletons. The ten most abundant clones make up roughly 13% of the sample.

This sample was also put to use in a study of T cells expressing NK-cell markers. Reported in the second study: Three sorted T-cell subsets (CD3+CD56+NKG2C+, CD3+CD56+NKG2C- and CD3+CD56-NKG2C+) from roughly 8 donors had their TCR beta-chain repertoires profiled. Of the eight sequenced donors, seven were found to be HCMV-seropositive and one was found to be HCMV-seronegative. To restrict sorting to alphabetaTCR-expressing T cells, an anti-gammadeltaTCR antibody was added in several experiments. In five to seven donors, the dominant CD3+CD56+NKG2C+ clonotypes were among the top 10 CD8+ clonotypes and accounted for roughly 1.0-8% of CD8+ T cells. Those dominant clonotypes were again the most abundant among CD3+CD56-NKG2C+ cells in a handful of donors, at about 25-60.1%. Whether the expanded NKG2C-expressing T cell clones were specific for HCMV antigens remained unclear. Randomly selected healthy volunteers, three men and five women, were used as the eight sequenced donors. To determine HCMV serostatus, a commercial ELISA kit was used to detect HCMV-specific IgG in serum. Bulk peripheral blood T-cell repertoires were additionally sequenced from unsorted PBMC for six donors. Reads were demultiplexed and grouped by UMI with MIGEC, and clonotypes were assembled and quantified with MiTCR. To exclude erroneous sequences, only TCR cDNA sequences supported by at least two reads were retained. The tcR package was used for downstream repertoire analysis, and clonotypes were matched across fractions by CDR3 nucleotide sequence plus V segment. VDJmatch was used to annotate antigen specificity against VDJdb, with one amino acid substitution in CDR3 permitted.

The clonotype originates from a woman aged 18-29 years in good health. Sample: PBMCs. Recombination linked TRBV9 to TRBJ1-1; the D gene cannot be resolved reliably. The nucleotide sequence is given as TGTGCCAGCAGCGTAGCTGTGAGGGACACTGAAGCTTTCTTT. This codes for CASSVAVRDTEAFF.